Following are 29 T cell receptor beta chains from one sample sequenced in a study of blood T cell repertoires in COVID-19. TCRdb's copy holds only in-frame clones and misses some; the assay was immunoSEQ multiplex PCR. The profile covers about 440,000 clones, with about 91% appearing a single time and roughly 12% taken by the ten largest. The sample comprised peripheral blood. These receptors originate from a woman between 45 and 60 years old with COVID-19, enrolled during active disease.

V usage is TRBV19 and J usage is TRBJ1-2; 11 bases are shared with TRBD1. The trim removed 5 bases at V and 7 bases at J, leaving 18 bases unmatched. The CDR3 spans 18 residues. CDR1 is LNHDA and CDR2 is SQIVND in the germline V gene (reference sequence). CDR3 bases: TGTGCCAGTAGTCCCCGGAGAGGACAGGGGGCAATCGTGTTTGGCTACACCTTC. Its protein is CASSPRRGQGAIVFGYTF.

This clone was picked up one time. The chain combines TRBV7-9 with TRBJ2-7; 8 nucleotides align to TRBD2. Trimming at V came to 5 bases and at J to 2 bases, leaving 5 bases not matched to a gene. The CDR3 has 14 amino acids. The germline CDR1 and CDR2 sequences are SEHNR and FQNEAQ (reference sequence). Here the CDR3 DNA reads TGTGCCAGCAGCGTTAGCGGGGCCCCCTACGAGCAGTACTTC. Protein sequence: CASSVSGAPYEQYF.

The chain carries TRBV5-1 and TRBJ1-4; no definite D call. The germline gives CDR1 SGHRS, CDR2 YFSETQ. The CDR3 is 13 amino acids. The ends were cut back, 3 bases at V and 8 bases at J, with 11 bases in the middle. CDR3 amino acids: CASSSEGFEKLFF. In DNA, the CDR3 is TGCGCCAGCAGCTCCGAGGGATTCGAAAAACTGTTTTTT.

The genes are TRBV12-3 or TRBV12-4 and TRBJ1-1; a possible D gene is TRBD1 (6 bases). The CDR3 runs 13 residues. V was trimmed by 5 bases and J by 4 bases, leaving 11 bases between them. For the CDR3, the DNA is TGTGCCAGCAGTAGACAGGTTAGCACTGAAGCTTTCTTT. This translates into CASSRQVSTEAFF.

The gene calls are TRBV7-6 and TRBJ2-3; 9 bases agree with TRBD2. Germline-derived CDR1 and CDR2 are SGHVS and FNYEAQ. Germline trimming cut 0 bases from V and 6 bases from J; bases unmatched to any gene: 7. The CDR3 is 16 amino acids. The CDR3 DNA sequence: TGTGCCAGCAGCTTAGCTAGCGGGGGAGTACTTGATACGCAGTATTTT. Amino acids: CASSLASGGVLDTQYF.

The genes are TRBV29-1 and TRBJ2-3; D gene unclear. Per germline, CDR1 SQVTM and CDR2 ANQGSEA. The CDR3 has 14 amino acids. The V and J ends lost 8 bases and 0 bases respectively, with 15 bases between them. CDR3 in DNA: TGCAGCTCTCGACTTTTCTCTAGCACAGATACGCAGTATTTT. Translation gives CSSRLFSSTDTQYF.

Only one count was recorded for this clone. CDR3: CASSEVPGETQYF. The DNA for the CDR3 is TGTGCCAGCAGTGAAGTCCCGGGAGAGACCCAGTACTTC. The chain couples TRBV25-1 to TRBJ2-5; D is uncertain. The CDR3 has 13 residues. V was trimmed by 2 bases and J by 4 bases, leaving 8 bases between them. The V gene's germline CDR1 is MGHDK and CDR2 SYGVNS.

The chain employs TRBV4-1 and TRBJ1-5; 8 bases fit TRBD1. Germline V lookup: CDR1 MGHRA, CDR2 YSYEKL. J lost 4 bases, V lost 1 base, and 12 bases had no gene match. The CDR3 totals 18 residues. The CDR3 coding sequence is TGCGCCAGCAGCCAAGGGACAGGGAGGGGGAAAAGAAATCAGCCCCAGCATTTT. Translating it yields CASSQGTGRGKRNQPQHF.

The CDR3 DNA reads as TGTGCCATCAGCCCTGGAGAGAAACAGGGGGAAGCTTTCTTT. Translated: CAISPGEKQGEAFF. The chain employs TRBV10-3 and TRBJ1-1; TRBD1 agrees at 7 bases. CDR1 ENHRY and CDR2 SYGVKD come from the germline V gene. V trimming: 6 bases; J trimming: 8 bases; junction bases outside the gene matches: 12. The CDR3 length is 14 residues.

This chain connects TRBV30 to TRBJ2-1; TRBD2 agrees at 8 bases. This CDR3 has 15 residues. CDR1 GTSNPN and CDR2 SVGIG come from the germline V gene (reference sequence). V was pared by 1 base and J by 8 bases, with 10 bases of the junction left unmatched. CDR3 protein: CAWSAGGPRFDEQFF. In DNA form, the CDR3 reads TGTGCCTGGAGTGCGGGGGGGCCTCGCTTTGATGAGCAGTTCTTC.

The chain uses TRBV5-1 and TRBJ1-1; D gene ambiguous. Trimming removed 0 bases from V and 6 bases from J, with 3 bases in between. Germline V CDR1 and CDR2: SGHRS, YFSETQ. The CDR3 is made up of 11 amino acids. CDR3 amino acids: CASSLEPEAFF. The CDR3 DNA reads TGCGCCAGCAGCTTGGAGCCTGAAGCTTTCTTT.

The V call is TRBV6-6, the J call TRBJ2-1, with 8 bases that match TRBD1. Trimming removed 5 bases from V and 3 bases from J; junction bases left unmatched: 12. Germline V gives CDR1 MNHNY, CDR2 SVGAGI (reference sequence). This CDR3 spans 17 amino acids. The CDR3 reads CASSLGPTGEGYNEQFF. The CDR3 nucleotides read TGTGCCAGCAGTCTTGGCCCGACAGGGGAAGGCTACAATGAGCAGTTCTTC.

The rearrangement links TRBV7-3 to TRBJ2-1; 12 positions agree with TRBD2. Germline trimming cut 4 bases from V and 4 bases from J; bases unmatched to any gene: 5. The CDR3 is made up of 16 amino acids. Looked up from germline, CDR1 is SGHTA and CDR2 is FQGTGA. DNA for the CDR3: TGTGCCAGCAGCTCCCCCGGACTAGCGGGGTACAATGAGCAGTTCTTC. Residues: CASSSPGLAGYNEQFF.

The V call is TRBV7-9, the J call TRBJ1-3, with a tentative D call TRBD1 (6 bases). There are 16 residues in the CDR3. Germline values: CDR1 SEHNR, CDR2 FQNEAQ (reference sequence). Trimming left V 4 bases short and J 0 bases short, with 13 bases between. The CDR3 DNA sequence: TGTGCCAGCAGCTCCGGACAGACCATCTCTGGAAACACCATATATTTT. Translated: CASSSGQTISGNTIYF. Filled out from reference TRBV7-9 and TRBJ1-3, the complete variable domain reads DTGVSQNPRHKITKRGQNVTFRCDPISEHNRLYWYRQTLGQGPEFLTYFQNEAQLEKSRLLSDRFSAERPKGSFSTLEIQRTEQGDSAMYLCASSSGQTISGNTIYFGEGSWLTVV.

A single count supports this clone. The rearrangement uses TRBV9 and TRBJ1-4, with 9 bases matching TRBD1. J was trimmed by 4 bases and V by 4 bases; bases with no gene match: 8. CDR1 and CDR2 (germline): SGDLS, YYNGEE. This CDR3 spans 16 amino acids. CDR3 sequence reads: CASSTGQGGFNEKLFF. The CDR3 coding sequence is TGTGCCAGCAGCACGGGACAGGGAGGTTTTAATGAAAAACTGTTTTTT.

This CDR3 reads CASQVGGDEQFF. Written as DNA, the CDR3 is TGTGCCAGCCAGGTGGGGGGAGATGAGCAGTTCTTC. The chain employs TRBV2 and TRBJ2-1; D might be TRBD2 (6 bases). Germline V gene sequence: CDR1 SNHLY, CDR2 FYNNEI. Trimming cost V 8 bases and J 8 bases, with 13 bases left between them. The CDR3 extends over 12 amino acids.

The CDR3 nucleotides are TGTGCCAGCAGCGCGCCCCGCTCGACTAGCGGGAGCACAGATACGCAGTATTTT. Residues: CASSAPRSTSGSTDTQYF. The rearrangement joins TRBV9 to TRBJ2-3; 10 bases match TRBD2. Per the germline V gene, CDR1 is SGDLS and CDR2 is YYNGEE. J gave up 0 bases and V 3 bases, and 10 bases lay outside the gene matches. CDR3 size: 18 residues. Combining the CDR3 with reference TRBV9 and TRBJ2-3 gives the whole variable domain DSGVTQTPKHLITATGQRVTLRCSPRSGDLSVYWYQQSLDQGLQFLIQYYNGEERAKGNILERFSAQQFPDLHSELNLSSLELGDSALYFCASSAPRSTSGSTDTQYFGPGTRLTVL.

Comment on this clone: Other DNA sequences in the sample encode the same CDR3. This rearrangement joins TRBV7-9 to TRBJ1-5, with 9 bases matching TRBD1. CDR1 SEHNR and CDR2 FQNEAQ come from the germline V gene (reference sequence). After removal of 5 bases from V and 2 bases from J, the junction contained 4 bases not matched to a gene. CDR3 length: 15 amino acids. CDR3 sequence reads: CASSPQGAGNQPQHF. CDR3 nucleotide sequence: TGTGCCAGCAGCCCACAGGGGGCGGGCAATCAGCCCCAGCATTTT.

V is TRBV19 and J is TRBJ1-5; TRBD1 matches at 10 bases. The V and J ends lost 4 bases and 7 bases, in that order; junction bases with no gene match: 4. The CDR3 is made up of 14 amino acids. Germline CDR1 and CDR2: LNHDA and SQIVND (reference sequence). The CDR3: CASSTRTGGQPQHF. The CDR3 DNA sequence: TGTGCCAGTAGTACACGGACAGGGGGGCAGCCCCAGCATTTT. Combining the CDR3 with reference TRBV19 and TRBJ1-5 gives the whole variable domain DGGITQSPKYLFRKEGQNVTLSCEQNLNHDAMYWYRQDPGQGLRLIYYSQIVNDFQKGDIAEGYSVSREKKESFPLTVTSAQKNPTAFYLCASSTRTGGQPQHFGDGTRLSIL.

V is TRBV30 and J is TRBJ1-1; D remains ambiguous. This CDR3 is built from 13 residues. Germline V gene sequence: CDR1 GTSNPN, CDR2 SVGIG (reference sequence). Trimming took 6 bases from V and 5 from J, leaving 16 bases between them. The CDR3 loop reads CACAGSSVTEAFF. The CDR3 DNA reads TGTGCCTGTGCCGGGTCGTCTGTGACTGAAGCTTTCTTT. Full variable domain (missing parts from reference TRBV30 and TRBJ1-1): SQTIHQWPATLVQPVGSPLSLECTVEGTSNPNLYWYRQAAGRGLQLLFYSVGIGQISSEVPQNLSASRPQDRQFILSSKKLLLSDSGFYLCACAGSSVTEAFFGQGTRLTVV.

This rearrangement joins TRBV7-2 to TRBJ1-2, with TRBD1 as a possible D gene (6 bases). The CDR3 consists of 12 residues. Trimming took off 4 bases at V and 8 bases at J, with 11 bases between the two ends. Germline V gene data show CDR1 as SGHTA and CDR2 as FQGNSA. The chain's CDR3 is CASSYGQSGYTF. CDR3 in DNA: TGTGCCAGCAGCTACGGACAGTCCGGCTACACCTTC.

The CDR3 bases are TGTGCCAGCAGCCAAAATCAGAACACTGAAGCTTTCTTT. Protein sequence: CASSQNQNTEAFF. The chain carries TRBV14 and TRBJ1-1; the D is unclear. V lost 2 bases and J lost 1, with 5 bases in between. The CDR3 totals 13 residues. Per the germline V gene, CDR1 is SGHDN and CDR2 is FVKESK. Based on the CDR3 plus reference TRBV14 and TRBJ1-1, the full variable domain is EAGVTQFPSHSVIEKGQTVTLRCDPISGHDNLYWYRRVMGKEIKFLLHFVKESKQDESGMPNNRFLAERTGGTYSTLKVQPAELEDSGVYFCASSQNQNTEAFFGQGTRLTVV.

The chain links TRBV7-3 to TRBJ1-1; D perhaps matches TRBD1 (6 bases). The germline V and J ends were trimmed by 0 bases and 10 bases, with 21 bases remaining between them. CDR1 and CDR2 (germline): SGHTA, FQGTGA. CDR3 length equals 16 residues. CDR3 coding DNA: TGTGCCAGCAGCTTAACTGGTCAAGGGGGATTAGTTGGAGCTTTCTTT. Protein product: CASSLTGQGGLVGAFF.

The CDR3 region is CASSPWTGRDGYTF. The CDR3 nucleotides are TGTGCCAGCAGTCCTTGGACAGGGAGGGACGGCTACACCTTC. V and J are TRBV27 and TRBJ1-2, with TRBD1 matching over 8 bases. CDR3 length equals 14 residues. Germline V gene lookup returns CDR1 MNHEY and CDR2 SMNVEV (reference sequence). Losses at the gene ends were 5 bases for V and 8 bases for J; bases not matched to a gene: 10.

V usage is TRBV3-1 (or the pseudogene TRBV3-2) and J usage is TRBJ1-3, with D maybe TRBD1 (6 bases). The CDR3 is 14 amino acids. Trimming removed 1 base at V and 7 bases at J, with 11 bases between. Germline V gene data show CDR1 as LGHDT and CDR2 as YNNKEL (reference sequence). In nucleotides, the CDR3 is TGTGCCAGCAGCCAAGGAGTTGGGGGCAACACCATATATTTT. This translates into CASSQGVGGNTIYF.

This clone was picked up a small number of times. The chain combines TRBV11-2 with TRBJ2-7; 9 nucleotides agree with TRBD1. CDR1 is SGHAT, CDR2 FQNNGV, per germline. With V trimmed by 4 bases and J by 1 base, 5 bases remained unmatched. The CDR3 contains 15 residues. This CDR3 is CASSSDRGVSYEQYF. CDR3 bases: TGTGCCAGCAGCTCGGACAGGGGAGTTTCCTACGAGCAGTACTTC.

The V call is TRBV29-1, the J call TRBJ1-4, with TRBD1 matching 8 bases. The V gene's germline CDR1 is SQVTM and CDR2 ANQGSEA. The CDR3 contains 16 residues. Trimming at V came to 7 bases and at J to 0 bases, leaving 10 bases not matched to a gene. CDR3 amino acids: CSAETGDSATNEKLFF. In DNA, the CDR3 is TGCAGCGCTGAGACAGGGGACAGCGCAACTAATGAAAAACTGTTTTTT.

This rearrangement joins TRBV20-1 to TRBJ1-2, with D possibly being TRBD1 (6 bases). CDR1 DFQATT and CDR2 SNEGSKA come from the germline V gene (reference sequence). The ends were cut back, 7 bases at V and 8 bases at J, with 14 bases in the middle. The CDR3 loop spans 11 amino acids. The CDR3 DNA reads TGCAGTGTCCCACAGGGTATAGGCTACACCTTC. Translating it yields CSVPQGIGYTF.

The CDR3, as DNA: TGTGCCAGCAGTTTAGGGGGGAGGGAAGAGACCCAGTACTTC. Its translation is CASSLGGREETQYF. The genes are TRBV28 and TRBJ2-5; 7 nucleotides match TRBD2. With 2 bases clipped from V and 3 bases from J, the junction kept 3 bases outside the gene matches. Germline values: CDR1 MDHEN, CDR2 SYDVKM. This CDR3 has 14 amino acids.